Here is one T cell receptor (beta chain) with its context. This specimen comes from a study of blood T cell repertoires in COVID-19. Study as a whole: The study drew acute and convalescent COVID-19 samples from the United States, Italy and Spain.

Produced via immunoSEQ multiplex PCR; TCRdb's table is partial and in-frame only. This table holds over 150,000 clones, more than 75% found once. V dropped 3 bases and J dropped 3; count of bases not matched to a gene: 4. CDR3 length: 15 residues. Germline CDR1 KGHSH, CDR2 LQKENI. The V gene is TRBV18, the J gene TRBJ1-1; 10 bases agree with TRBD1. The sequence came from an older woman with COVID-19, enrolled during active disease. Sequencing was done on a sample of peripheral blood. CDR3 loop: CASSPRTGGDTEAFF. The CDR3 bases are TGTGCCAGCTCACCTCGGACAGGGGGGGACACTGAAGCTTTCTTT.